The 15 T cell receptor beta chains given below trace back to one sample, sequenced in a study of T cell responses to AZD1222 COVID-19 vaccine. Sequenced by immunoSEQ multiplex PCR; TCRdb stores in-frame clones only, minus some. Here the sample spans roughly 100,000 clones, 80% to 95% being singletons. The material sequenced was peripheral blood, taken on day 0 of AZD1222 vaccination. These receptors were obtained from an adult in good health.

CDR3 in DNA: TGTGCCAGCAGCCCAGTGGGGGACTACACCTTC. Its translation is CASSPVGDYTF. The chain recombines TRBV7-9 with TRBJ1-2, with D possibly being TRBD1 (5 bases). There are 11 residues in the CDR3. V lost 5 bases and J 10 bases, leaving 11 bases between the germline ends. Germline V lookup: CDR1 SEHNR, CDR2 FQNEAQ (reference sequence).

The gene calls are TRBV29-1 and TRBJ1-1; no reliable D call. The CDR3 loop spans 11 amino acids. Germline CDR1 reads SQVTM; CDR2 reads ANQGSEA. V lost 4 bases, J lost 7 bases, and 10 bases lay in between. The CDR3 bases are TGCAGCGTTGGCCACCTGAGTGAAGCTTTCTTT. Translating gives CSVGHLSEAFF.

The CDR3 DNA follows: TGTGCCAGCAGTTGGACCGGGACACACTATGGCTACACCTTC. This sequence encodes CASSWTGTHYGYTF. V gene TRBV6-5 combines with J gene TRBJ1-2; TRBD1 might be the D (6 bases). The V end lost 4 bases, the J end lost 3 bases, and 12 bases lay between the germline ends. This CDR3 comprises 14 residues. Germline CDR1 reads MNHEY; CDR2 reads SVGAGI.

The chain recombines TRBV2 with TRBJ2-2; TRBD1 is a possible D gene (5 bases). CDR1 and CDR2 from the germline V gene are SNHLY and FYNNEI. CDR3 length: 14 residues. V dropped 2 bases and J dropped 4 bases, with 8 bases sitting between them. For the CDR3, the DNA is TGTGCCAGCAGTGAAAGGGGTCGCACCGGGGAGCTGTTTTTT. Its translation: CASSERGRTGELFF.

The chain recombines TRBV27 with TRBJ1-2, with D possibly matching TRBD1 (5 bases). V was cut by 8 bases and J by 8 bases, with 15 bases left in between. This CDR3 has 12 residues. CDR1 and CDR2 from the germline V gene are MNHEY and SMNVEV (reference sequence). In DNA, the CDR3 is TGTGCCAGCCGCCGGGGGGATACAGGCTACACCTTC. Translation: CASRRGDTGYTF.

This rearrangement joins TRBV6-5 to TRBJ1-1, with TRBD1 identical over 8 bases. The germline gives CDR1 MNHEY, CDR2 SVGAGI. The CDR3 runs 15 residues. Germline trimming cut 8 bases from V and 5 bases from J; bases unmatched to any gene: 13. CDR3 sequence (DNA): TGTGCCAGCCGGACAGGGAATCACTTTTGGACTGAAGCTTTCTTT. Its protein is CASRTGNHFWTEAFF.

This clone was detected only a few times. CDR3 protein: CASSSLESSYNEQFF. The CDR3 DNA reads as TGTGCCAGCAGCTCACTAGAGAGCTCCTACAATGAGCAGTTCTTC. The rearrangement uses TRBV6-2 or TRBV6-3 and TRBJ2-1; TRBD2 is a possible D gene (5 bases). V was shortened by 6 bases and J by 0 bases, with 12 bases between the two germline ends. The CDR3 consists of 15 residues. CDR1 and CDR2 (germline): MNHEY, SVGEGT.

The chain joins TRBV3-1 (or the pseudogene TRBV3-2) to TRBJ1-2; 10 nucleotides align to TRBD1. The ends lost 7 bases at V and 5 bases at J; junction bases unmatched: 10. This CDR3 has 15 amino acids. Germline assignment: CDR1 LGHDT and CDR2 YNNKEL (reference sequence). The chain's CDR3 is CASNNWGQGSYGYTF. Written as DNA, the CDR3 is TGTGCCAGCAACAACTGGGGACAGGGGTCTTATGGCTACACCTTC.

As concerns this clone: A junction end diverges from the germline sequence, so it may reflect a read error. This chain uses TRBV19 with TRBJ1-3, with unresolved D. Germline CDR1 LNHDA, CDR2 SQIVND (reference sequence). The CDR3 runs to 13 residues. Here the CDR3 DNA reads TGTGCCAGTCCTACCGGGCAGCAACACCCCGGAAATTTT. The encoded protein is CASPTGQQHPGNF.

The chain combines TRBV15 with TRBJ1-2; D unclear. The V gene's germline CDR1 is LNHNV and CDR2 YYDKDF (reference sequence). Between the trimmed V and J ends, which lost 1 base and 8 bases, there was a span of 17 bases. The CDR3 extends over 15 amino acids. The CDR3 reads CATSRGSSWAKGYTF. CDR3 in DNA: TGTGCCACCAGCAGAGGTAGCAGTTGGGCGAAAGGCTACACCTTC.

This chain uses TRBV10-3 with TRBJ1-2; D possibly corresponds to TRBD1 (5 bases). The V end lost 1 base, the J end lost 5 bases, and 8 bases lay between the germline ends. The germline gives CDR1 ENHRY, CDR2 SYGVKD. The CDR3 contains 13 residues. CDR3 DNA sequence: TGTGCCATCAGTGAGTTTCAGGGTTATGGCTACACCTTC. Translation: CAISEFQGYGYTF.

This chain joins TRBV4-1 and TRBJ1-6, with D hard to call. The V end was cut by 4 bases, the J end by 0 bases, with 7 bases between. Germline CDR1 and CDR2: MGHRA and YSYEKL. The CDR3 loop spans 15 amino acids. The DNA of the CDR3 is TGCGCCAGCAGCCTCGGGAGCTCCTATAATTCACCCCTCCACTTT. Translating it yields CASSLGSSYNSPLHF.

This clone was found a few times. The rearrangement uses TRBV6-5 and TRBJ2-7, with D perhaps matching TRBD1 or TRBD2 (7 bases each). Germline lookup yields CDR1 MNHEY and CDR2 SVGAGI. V dropped 1 base and J dropped 4 bases, with 11 bases sitting between them. There are 14 residues in the CDR3. Written as DNA, the CDR3 is TGTGCCAGCAGTTACTTCCAGGGGGGGTACGAGCAGTACTTC. Protein: CASSYFQGGYEQYF.

This chain uses TRBV11-2 with TRBJ1-5, with 8 bases that match TRBD1. The germline gives CDR1 SGHAT, CDR2 FQNNGV. The V segment lost 5 bases and the J segment 2 bases; nucleotides outside the gene matches: 5. There are 15 residues in the CDR3. The CDR3 nucleotides read TGTGCCAGCAGCCGTACAGGGGGTCGCAATCAGCCCCAGCATTTT. Translating it yields CASSRTGGRNQPQHF.

This clone was found once. The gene calls are TRBV5-6 and TRBJ1-2; perhaps TRBD1 as D (5 bases). Germline-derived CDR1 and CDR2 are SGHDT and YYEEEE. V was pared by 1 base and J by 5 bases, with 12 bases between. The CDR3 length is 14 residues. The CDR3 region is CASSLRETVYGYTF. CDR3 coding DNA: TGTGCCAGCAGCTTGCGCGAGACAGTATATGGCTACACCTTC.